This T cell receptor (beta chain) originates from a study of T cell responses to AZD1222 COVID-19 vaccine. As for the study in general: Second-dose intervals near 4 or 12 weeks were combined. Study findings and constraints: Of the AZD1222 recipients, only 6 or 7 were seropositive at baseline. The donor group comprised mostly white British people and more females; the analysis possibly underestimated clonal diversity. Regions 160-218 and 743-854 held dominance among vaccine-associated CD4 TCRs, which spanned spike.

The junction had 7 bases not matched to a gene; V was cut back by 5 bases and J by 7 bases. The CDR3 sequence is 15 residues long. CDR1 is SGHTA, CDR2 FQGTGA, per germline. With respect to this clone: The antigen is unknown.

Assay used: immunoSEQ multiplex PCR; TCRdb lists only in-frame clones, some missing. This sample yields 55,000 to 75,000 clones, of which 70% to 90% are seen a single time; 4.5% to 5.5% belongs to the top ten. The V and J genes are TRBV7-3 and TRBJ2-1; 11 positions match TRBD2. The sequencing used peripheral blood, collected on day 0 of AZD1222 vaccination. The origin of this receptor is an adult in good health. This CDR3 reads CASSRSGGERNEQFF. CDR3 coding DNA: TGTGCCAGCAGCCGTAGCGGGGGGGAAAGGAATGAGCAGTTCTTC.